These 21 T cell receptor beta chains were sequenced from one sample in a study of blood T cell repertoires in COVID-19. Data came from immunoSEQ multiplex PCR; TCRdb stores just in-frame clones and leaves some out. The table shows fewer than 450,000 clones, with 70% to 90% occurring only once. The sample taken for sequencing was peripheral blood. The receptors derive from a woman aged 45-65 years with COVID-19, enrolled during active disease.

The chain carries TRBV3-1 (or the pseudogene TRBV3-2) and TRBJ2-7; D may be TRBD1 (6 bases). Germline-derived CDR1 and CDR2 are LGHDT and YNNKEL (reference sequence). Trimming stripped 4 bases from V and 2 bases from J, with 12 bases between. The CDR3 extends over 14 amino acids. The CDR3 is CASSRQDLTYEQYF. The DNA of the CDR3 is TGTGCCAGCAGCCGACAGGACTTAACCTACGAGCAGTACTTC.

CDR3 DNA: TGTGCCAGCAGCGCTCGGACTAGCGGCGGCGATGAGCAGTTCTTC. Translation gives CASSARTSGGDEQFF. The chain has TRBV11-2 and TRBJ2-1, with 10 bases identical to TRBD2. The length of the CDR3 is 15 residues. Germline V CDR1 and CDR2: SGHAT, FQNNGV. Trimming cost V 5 bases and J 8 bases; bases outside gene matches: 9.

This clone was detected only once. The chain combines TRBV18 with TRBJ1-2; D is possibly TRBD1 (5 bases). Germline CDR1 KGHSH, CDR2 LQKENI. The CDR3 is made up of 14 amino acids. With 0 bases removed from V and 6 bases from J, the gap between germline ends came to 11 bases. The CDR3 DNA sequence: TGTGCCAGCTCACCACCAGGGGAGGTAAATGGCTACACCTTC. This translates into CASSPPGEVNGYTF.

The chain links TRBV2 to TRBJ1-1, with a tentative D call TRBD1 (6 bases). The CDR3 spans 12 residues. Germline V gene lookup returns CDR1 SNHLY and CDR2 FYNNEI. V was clipped by 11 bases and J by 7 bases, with 17 bases between them. The CDR3 coding sequence is TGTGCCTCTCGGCGGACAGAGAATGAAGCTTTCTTT. As protein: CASRRTENEAFF. The full variable domain, its missing parts supplied by reference TRBV2 and TRBJ1-1, is EPEVTQTPSHQVTQMGQEVILRCVPISNHLYFYWYRQILGQKVEFLVSFYNNEISEKSEIFDDQFSVERPDGSNFTLKIRSTKLEDSAMYFCASRRTENEAFFGQGTRLTVV.

The J gene is TRBJ1-2, the V gene TRBV4-1; 8 nucleotides line up with TRBD1. Germline V gene sequence: CDR1 MGHRA, CDR2 YSYEKL. This CDR3 is built from 16 residues. The V gene end was trimmed by 2 bases and the J gene end by 6 bases; junction bases not matched to a gene: 11. In nucleotides, the CDR3 is TGCGCCAGCAGCCAACCAGCCGGACAGGGAAGGGATGGCTACACCTTC. The encoded protein is CASSQPAGQGRDGYTF.

V is TRBV6-5 and J is TRBJ2-7; 8 bases line up with TRBD1. V was pared by 6 bases and J by 11 bases, with 15 bases of the junction left unmatched. Germline CDR1 MNHEY, CDR2 SVGAGI. This CDR3 has 14 amino acids. For the CDR3, the DNA is TGTGCCAGCAGACCGCCGGGACAGGCCTCGGGGGAGTACTTC. Amino acids: CASRPPGQASGEYF.

This clone appeared once. The rearrangement uses TRBV7-8 and TRBJ2-3, with D perhaps matching TRBD2 (6 bases). The germline CDR1 and CDR2 sequences are SGHVS and FQNEAQ. CDR3 length: 15 residues. The V end lost 0 bases, the J end lost 5 bases, and 12 bases lay between the germline ends. The CDR3 protein is CASSLAGPGEDTQYF. DNA for the CDR3: TGTGCCAGCAGCTTAGCGGGACCGGGGGAAGATACGCAGTATTTT.

The chain couples TRBV24-1 to TRBJ2-1; tentatively, D is TRBD2 (5 bases). V lost 6 bases to trimming and J lost 5 bases, with 7 bases between them. This CDR3 is 12 amino acids long. The germline CDR1 and CDR2 sequences are KGHDR and SFDVKD. CDR3 nucleotides: TGTGCCACCAGTTACGGGGACAATGAGCAGTTCTTC. Protein: CATSYGDNEQFF.

The chain carries TRBV18 and TRBJ1-2; possibly TRBD1 for D (5 bases). The CDR3 sequence is 13 residues long. CDR1 and CDR2 (germline): KGHSH, LQKENI. V lost 2 bases and J 7 bases, leaving 11 bases between the germline ends. The CDR3 protein is CASSPSREAGYTF. Written as DNA, the CDR3 is TGTGCCAGCTCACCAAGCAGGGAGGCTGGCTACACCTTC.

The chain has TRBV19 and TRBJ1-1; no clear D. Looked up from germline, CDR1 is LNHDA and CDR2 is SQIVND (reference sequence). V was shortened by 2 bases and J by 5 bases, with 6 bases between the two germline ends. This CDR3 has 12 residues. The CDR3 region has the DNA TGTGCCAGTAGTATAACTCGGACTGAAGCTTTCTTT. Its translation is CASSITRTEAFF.

The chain links TRBV6-5 to TRBJ1-1; D is ambiguous. Germline CDR1 MNHEY, CDR2 SVGAGI. Deletions cut 7 bases from V and 0 bases from J, with 12 bases between. This CDR3 comprises 14 residues. The CDR3 DNA reads as TGTGCCAGCACGTCAGGCTCCATGAACACTGAAGCTTTCTTT. It specifies CASTSGSMNTEAFF.

This chain connects TRBV5-1 to TRBJ1-1, with unresolved D. Trimming took 1 base from V and 0 from J, leaving 7 bases between them. This CDR3 is 14 amino acids long. The germline V gene has CDR1 SGHRS and CDR2 YFSETQ. CDR3 amino acids: CASSLHTMNTEAFF. DNA for the CDR3: TGCGCCAGCAGCTTGCACACTATGAACACTGAAGCTTTCTTT.

The chain is built from TRBV5-8 and TRBJ2-1; no firm D call. The CDR3 runs to 17 residues. From germline, CDR1 is SGHTS and CDR2 YDEGEE. Deletions cut 4 bases from V and 9 bases from J, with 26 bases between. In DNA form, the CDR3 reads TGTGCCAGCAGCCCCAACGACATGGGTCTCACAATGGGTGAGCAGTTCTTC. Protein sequence: CASSPNDMGLTMGEQFF.

The chain couples TRBV13 to TRBJ2-1; TRBD2 matches 10 bases. The CDR3 contains 13 residues. The germline CDR1 and CDR2 sequences are PRHDT and FYEKMQ (reference sequence). Losses at the gene ends were 5 bases for V and 7 bases for J; bases not matched to a gene: 2. As DNA, the CDR3 is TGTGCCAGCAGCCTTAGCGGGGGGAATGAGCAGTTCTTC. Amino acid sequence: CASSLSGGNEQFF.

J is TRBJ1-4 and V is TRBV18, with TRBD1 matching over 8 bases. Germline lookup yields CDR1 KGHSH and CDR2 LQKENI. This CDR3 region has 14 residues. V shed 4 bases, J shed 5 bases, and the junction held 3 bases outside the gene matches. In DNA, the CDR3 is TGTGCCAGCTCACGGGACAGGAGGAATGAAAAACTGTTTTTT. Translation gives CASSRDRRNEKLFF.

The chain recombines TRBV18 with TRBJ1-2; TRBD1 might be the D (5 bases). CDR1 KGHSH and CDR2 LQKENI come from the germline V gene. Trimming pared 2 bases from V and 6 bases from J, leaving 16 bases between. This CDR3 has 15 amino acids. CDR3 DNA sequence: TGTGCCAGCTCACCAATTACGGGGGTAGGGGATGGCTACACCTTC. This translates into CASSPITGVGDGYTF. The whole variable domain, filled in from reference TRBV18 and TRBJ1-2, reads NAGVMQNPRHLVRRRGQEARLRCSPMKGHSHVYWYRQLPEEGLKFMVYLQKENIIDESGMPKERFSAEFPKEGPSILRIQQVVRGDSAAYFCASSPITGVGDGYTFGSGTRLTVV.

CDR3 bases: TGTGCCAGCAGCTTATCGGGGTCCACTGAAGCTTTCTTT. It encodes CASSLSGSTEAFF. J is TRBJ1-1 and V is TRBV7-9; no clear D gene. The V end lost 2 bases, the J end lost 4 bases, and 8 bases lay between the germline ends. The CDR3 extends over 13 amino acids. Germline values: CDR1 SEHNR, CDR2 FQNEAQ (reference sequence).

J is TRBJ1-1 and V is TRBV9; TRBD1 is a possible D gene (6 bases). CDR3 size: 14 residues. CDR1 SGDLS and CDR2 YYNGEE come from the germline V gene. V lost 4 bases and J 5 bases, leaving 15 bases between the germline ends. The DNA of the CDR3 is TGTGCCAGCAGCCCAGGGGCGCCTGAGACTGAAGCTTTCTTT. It translates to CASSPGAPETEAFF.

The chain joins TRBV9 to TRBJ2-1, with a weak D call TRBD2 (6 bases). Trimming removed 3 bases at V and 1 base at J, with 11 bases between. This CDR3 spans 15 amino acids. Germline V lookup: CDR1 SGDLS, CDR2 YYNGEE. This CDR3 is CASSAGDLSYNEQFF. The CDR3 coding sequence is TGTGCCAGCAGCGCGGGGGACCTGTCCTACAATGAGCAGTTCTTC.

A single count supports this clone. The J gene is TRBJ1-2, the V gene TRBV3-1 (or the pseudogene TRBV3-2); D not resolved. Trimming cost V 1 base and J 5 bases, with 14 bases left between them. Germline assignment: CDR1 LGHDT and CDR2 YNNKEL (reference sequence). The CDR3 contains 15 residues. This CDR3 is CASSQGPRGGYGYTF. CDR3 DNA: TGTGCCAGCAGCCAAGGGCCTCGGGGTGGTTATGGCTACACCTTC.

V usage is TRBV11-2 and J usage is TRBJ1-1; TRBD1 might be the D (5 bases). Per germline, CDR1 SGHAT and CDR2 FQNNGV. This CDR3 contains 15 residues. The V gene lost 2 bases and the J gene lost 1 base, with 11 bases spanning the gap. The CDR3 DNA sequence: TGTGCCAGCAGCTTAAGGGGAGGCGAGAACACTGAAGCTTTCTTT. Translated, it gives CASSLRGGENTEAFF.